The T cell receptor (beta chain) described here comes from a study of identical twins. This clonotype turned up a few times. Germline values: CDR1 DFQATT, CDR2 SNEGSKA (reference sequence). This CDR3 contains 15 residues. V shed 0 bases, J shed 4 bases, and the junction held 5 bases outside the gene matches. One entry per CDR3 protein results from TCRdb running MiXCR on the 5' RACE reads. The sample contains 700,000 or so distinct CDR3 sequences, 21% of which appear only once. This sample also belongs to another study, concerning T cells expressing NK-cell markers. That work states: It was sorted CD3+CD56+NKG2C+, CD3+CD56+NKG2C- and CD3+CD56-NKG2C+ T cells that supplied the TCR beta repertoires. Restricting sorting to alpha-beta TCR T cells was achieved in several experiments by an anti-gamma-delta TCR antibody. Researchers report these clonotypes also headed the CD3+CD56-NKG2C+ fraction in a handful of donors.

This sequence joins TRBV20-1 and TRBJ2-2, with 7 bases that match TRBD2. This TCR derives from a woman between 18 and 29 years old in good health. Sequencing was carried out using PBMCs. CDR3: CSAREGGPGTGELFF. The CDR3 DNA reads TGCAGTGCTAGAGAGGGAGGGCCAGGCACCGGGGAGCTGTTTTTT.